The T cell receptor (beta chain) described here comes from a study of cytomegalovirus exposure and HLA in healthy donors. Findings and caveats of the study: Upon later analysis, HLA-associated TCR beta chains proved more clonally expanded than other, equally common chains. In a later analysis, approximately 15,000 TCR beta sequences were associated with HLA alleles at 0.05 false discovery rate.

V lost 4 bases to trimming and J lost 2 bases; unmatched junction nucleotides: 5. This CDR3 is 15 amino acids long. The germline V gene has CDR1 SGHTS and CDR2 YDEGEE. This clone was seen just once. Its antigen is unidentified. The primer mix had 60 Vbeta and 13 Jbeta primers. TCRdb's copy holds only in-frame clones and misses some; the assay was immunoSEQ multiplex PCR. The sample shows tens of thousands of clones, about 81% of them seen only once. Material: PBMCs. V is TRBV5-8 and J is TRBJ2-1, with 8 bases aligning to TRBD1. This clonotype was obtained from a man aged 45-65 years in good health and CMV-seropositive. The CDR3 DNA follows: TGTGCCAGCAGCGACAGGGGCCGGACCTACAATGAGCAGTTCTTC. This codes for CASSDRGRTYNEQFF.